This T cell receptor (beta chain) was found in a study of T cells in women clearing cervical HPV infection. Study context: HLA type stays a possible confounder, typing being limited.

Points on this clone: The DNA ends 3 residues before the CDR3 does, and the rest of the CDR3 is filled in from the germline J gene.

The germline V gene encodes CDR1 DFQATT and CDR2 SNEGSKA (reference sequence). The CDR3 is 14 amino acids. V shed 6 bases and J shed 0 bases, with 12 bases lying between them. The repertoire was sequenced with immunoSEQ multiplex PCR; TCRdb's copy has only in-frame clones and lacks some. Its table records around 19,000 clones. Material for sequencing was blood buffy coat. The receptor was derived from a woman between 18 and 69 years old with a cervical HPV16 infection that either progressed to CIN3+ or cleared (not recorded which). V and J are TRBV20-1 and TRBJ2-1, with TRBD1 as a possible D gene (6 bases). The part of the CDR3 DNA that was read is TGCAGTGCCCCACAGGGTAGCTCCTACAATGAG. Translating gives CSAPQGSSYNE. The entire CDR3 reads CSAPQGSSYNEQFF.